This T cell receptor beta chain was sequenced for a study of patients and donors after allogeneic stem cell transplantation. TCRdb processed the RT-PCR reads anew with MiXCR; each CDR3 protein has one entry. The sample records 110,000 or so distinct CDR3 sequences, about a third being singletons. The CDR3 has 14 amino acids. V lost 1 base and J lost 7, with 12 bases in between. From germline, CDR1 is SGHDT and CDR2 YYEEEE. This clonotype was recorded many times. The receptor's source is a human donor who was either an allogeneic HSCT recipient or a stem cell or donor lymphocyte infusion donor (not recorded which). It is not recorded whose cells these are; they may come from a transplant donor. The sequenced material came from blood, either unsorted or a sorted T cell fraction (not recorded which). The rearrangement links TRBV5-6 to TRBJ1-5; D gene ambiguous. The DNA of the CDR3 is TGTGCCAGCAGCTTGTCGTCAGGTGGGCAGCCCCAGCATTTT. Its protein is CASSLSSGGQPQHF.